The entry below gives a single T cell receptor (beta chain) sequence along with its context. Its antigen is currently unknown. This entry comes from a study of human T cells and chemical hapten exposure. Regarding the study as a whole: No alteration of TCRs above 1 in 1000 frequency was seen with DPC sensitization.

Time point of the sample: patch test 2, 6 weeks after DPC sensitization. Treatment given: therapeutic diphenylcyclopropenone sensitization with weekly scalp DPC. Alopecia patients between 18 and 70 years old and suitable for DPC were used as donors. Unfractionated whole blood yielded total RNA. The CDR3 consists of 12 residues. The germline V and J ends were trimmed by 3 bases and 6 bases, with 9 bases remaining between them. Germline V gene data show CDR1 as LGHDT and CDR2 as YNNKEL (reference sequence). Individual cDNA molecules had unique molecular identifiers attached to them by the library. Each CDR3 protein gets one entry after TCRdb re-called the RACE reads with MiXCR. The sample has about 110,000 distinct CDR3 sequences, roughly 10% seen once.

The chain uses TRBV3-1 and TRBJ2-7, with D unclear. This specimen was whole blood, taken in connection with sensitization to the hapten diphenylcyclopropenone (DPC). The TCR comes from a middle-aged woman with alopecia areata. Some clones in this sample may be carry-over from other donors' samples. The CDR3 region has the DNA TGTGCCAGCAGCCAGCTAGGCAGCGAGCAGTACTTC. It yields the protein CASSQLGSEQYF.